This T cell receptor (beta chain) was sequenced for a study of human T cells and chemical hapten exposure (dated by TCRdb to about 2021). About the study as a whole: The libraries were sequenced as a pool, and the TCR yield per sample differed mostly because of small variations in library volumes within the pool. In alopecia patients, the study followed how the peripheral blood TCR repertoire changed in vivo over primary and secondary sensitization to diphenylcyclopropenone (DPC), a hapten. Both TCR alpha and TCR beta chains were sequenced from each blood RNA sample. The full study reports these points: No change with DPC sensitization was found in the number of TCRs above 1 in 1000 frequency, and no evidence of global repertoire structure alterations was found. Repeated subsampling changed both the strength of the expansion versus patch-test correlation and the threshold at which the correlation became significant.

The sample holds a few counts of this clonotype. Its target antigen remains unknown. No per-base quality is available; no much larger clone lies one base away. Preparation of the library involved RACE. The sequencing machine was a NextSeq 500. During library preparation, unique molecular identifiers were attached to individual cDNA molecules so that TCRs could be counted quantitatively and reproducibly. As for how the authors treated the data: Samples had a median of 95,638 TCRs, with a range from roughly 23,224 to 750,000. V, J and CDR3 annotation of the TCR reads was performed with the Decombinator software suite. To make PS versus PT1 abundance plots, every sample was subsampled to the same number of TCRs (28,000). TCRs were defined as expanded if absent before sensitization and observed at least eight times at the 2-week time point. TCRdb passed the public sequencing reads through fastp at Q25 and MiXCR, retaining productive beta sequences. For every CDR3 protein sequence, its rows merge into one entry that carries the most common genes and DNA. TCRdb's processing, not the study's, gives the V and J calls here. Recorded for this sample are approximately 79,000 distinct CDR3 sequences; 8.6% of them occurred a single time. The ten top clones hold over 1.5% of the sample.

CDR1 and CDR2 are drawn from the germline V gene: SGHTA, FQGNSA. V and J lose 2 bases and 2 bases, and a span of 9 bases separates them. The CDR3 sequence holds 14 residues, the cysteine and phenylalanine included. The DNA shown is the 42-base CDR3, in frame from base 1. The sample's time point label is to be understood as: healthy volunteer bleed at 6 weeks. Total RNA was extracted from unfractionated whole blood that had been collected in Tempus Blood RNA tubes. Five healthy volunteers acted as controls for TCR sequencing and had blood drawn at day 0, 2 weeks and 6 weeks. Source material: whole blood. The source is a male donor in good health. Some clones in this sample may be carry-over from other donors' samples. Here the chain combines TRBV7-2 and TRBJ2-5; the D gene is not confidently resolved. The DNA sequence is given as TGTGCCAGCAGCTTAAAGGGCCTACAAGAGACCCAGTACTTC. Its protein product is CASSLKGLQETQYF.